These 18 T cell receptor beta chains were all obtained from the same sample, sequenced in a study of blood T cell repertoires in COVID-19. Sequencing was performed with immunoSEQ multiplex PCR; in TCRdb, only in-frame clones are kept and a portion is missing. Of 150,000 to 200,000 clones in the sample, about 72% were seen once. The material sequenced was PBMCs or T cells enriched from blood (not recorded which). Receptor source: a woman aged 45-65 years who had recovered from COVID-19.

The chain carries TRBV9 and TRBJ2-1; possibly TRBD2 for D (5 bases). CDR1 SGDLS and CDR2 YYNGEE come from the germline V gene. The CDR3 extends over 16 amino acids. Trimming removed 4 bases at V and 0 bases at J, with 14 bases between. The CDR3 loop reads CASSLLQTSSYNEQFF. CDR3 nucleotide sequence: TGTGCCAGCAGCCTACTGCAAACTAGCTCCTACAATGAGCAGTTCTTC.

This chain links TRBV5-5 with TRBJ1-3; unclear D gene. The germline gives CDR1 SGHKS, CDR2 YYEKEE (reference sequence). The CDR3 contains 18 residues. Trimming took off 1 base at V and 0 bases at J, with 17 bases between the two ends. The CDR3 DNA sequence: TGTGCCAGCAGCTTGACGCGACAAGCCACCCTCTCTGGAAACACCATATATTTT. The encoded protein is CASSLTRQATLSGNTIYF. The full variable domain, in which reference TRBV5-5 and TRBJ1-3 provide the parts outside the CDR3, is DAGVTQSPTHLIKTRGQQVTLRCSPISGHKSVSWYQQVLGQGPQFIFQYYEKEERGRGNFPDRFSARQFPNYSSELNVNALLLGDSALYLCASSLTRQATLSGNTIYFGEGSWLTVV.

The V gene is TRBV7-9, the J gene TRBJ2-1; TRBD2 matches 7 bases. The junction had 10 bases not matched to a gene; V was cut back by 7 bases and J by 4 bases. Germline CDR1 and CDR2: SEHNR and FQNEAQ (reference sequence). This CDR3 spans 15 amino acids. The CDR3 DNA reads TGTGCCAGCACGGAACCGGGGAGGGGTTACAATGAGCAGTTCTTC. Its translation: CASTEPGRGYNEQFF.

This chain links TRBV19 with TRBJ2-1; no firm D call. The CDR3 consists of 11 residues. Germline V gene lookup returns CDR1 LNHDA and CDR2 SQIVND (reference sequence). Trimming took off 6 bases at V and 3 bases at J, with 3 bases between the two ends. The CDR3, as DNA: TGTGCCAGTAGCGTCTACAATGAGCAGTTCTTC. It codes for CASSVYNEQFF.

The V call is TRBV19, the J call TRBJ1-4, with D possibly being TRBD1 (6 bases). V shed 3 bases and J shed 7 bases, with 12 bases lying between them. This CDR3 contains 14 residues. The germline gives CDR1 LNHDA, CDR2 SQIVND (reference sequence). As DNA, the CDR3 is TGTGCCAGTAGTATTGGGACAAATACTGAAAAACTGTTTTTT. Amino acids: CASSIGTNTEKLFF. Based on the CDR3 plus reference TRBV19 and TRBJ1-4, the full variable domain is DGGITQSPKYLFRKEGQNVTLSCEQNLNHDAMYWYRQDPGQGLRLIYYSQIVNDFQKGDIAEGYSVSREKKESFPLTVTSAQKNPTAFYLCASSIGTNTEKLFFGSGTQLSVL.

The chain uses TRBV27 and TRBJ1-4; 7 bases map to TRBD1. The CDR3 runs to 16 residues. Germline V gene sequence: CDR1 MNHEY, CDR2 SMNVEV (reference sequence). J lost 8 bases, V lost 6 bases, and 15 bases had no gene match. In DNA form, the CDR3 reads TGTGCCAGCAGGAAGACAGGGAGAGGGGCAAACGAAAAACTGTTTTTT. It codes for CASRKTGRGANEKLFF.

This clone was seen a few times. CDR3 nucleotide sequence: TGTGCCAGCAGCCTGTACCCTAGTCCCTCCTACGAGCAGTACTTC. This codes for CASSLYPSPSYEQYF. This chain joins TRBV6-5 and TRBJ2-7; D is uncertain. This CDR3 comprises 15 residues. Between the trimmed V and J ends, which lost 6 bases and 0 bases, there was a span of 15 bases. Per germline, CDR1 MNHEY and CDR2 SVGAGI.

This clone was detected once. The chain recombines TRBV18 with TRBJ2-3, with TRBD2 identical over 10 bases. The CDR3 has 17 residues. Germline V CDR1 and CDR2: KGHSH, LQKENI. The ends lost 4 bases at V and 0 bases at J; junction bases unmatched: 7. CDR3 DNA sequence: TGTGCCAGCTCACTCTTCAGGACTAGCGGAAGCACAGATACGCAGTATTTT. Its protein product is CASSLFRTSGSTDTQYF.

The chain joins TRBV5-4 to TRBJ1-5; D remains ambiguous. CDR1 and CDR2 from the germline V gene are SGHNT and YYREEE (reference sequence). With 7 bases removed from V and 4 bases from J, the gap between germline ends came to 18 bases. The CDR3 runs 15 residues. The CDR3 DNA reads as TGTGCCAGCGGCATCGCGGGCACAGTAAATCAGCCCCAGCATTTT. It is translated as CASGIAGTVNQPQHF.

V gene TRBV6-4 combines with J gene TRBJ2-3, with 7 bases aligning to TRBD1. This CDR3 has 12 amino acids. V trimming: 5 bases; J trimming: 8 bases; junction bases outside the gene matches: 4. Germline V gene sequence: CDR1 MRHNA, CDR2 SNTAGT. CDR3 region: CASSNTGATQYF. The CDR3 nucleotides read TGTGCCAGCAGTAATACAGGGGCTACGCAGTATTTT.

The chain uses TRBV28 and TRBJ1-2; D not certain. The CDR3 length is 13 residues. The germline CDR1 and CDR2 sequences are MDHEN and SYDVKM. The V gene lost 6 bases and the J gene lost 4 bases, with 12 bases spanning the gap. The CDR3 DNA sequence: TGTGCCAGCAGCCCTGCGAGTAGCTATGGCTACACCTTC. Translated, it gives CASSPASSYGYTF.

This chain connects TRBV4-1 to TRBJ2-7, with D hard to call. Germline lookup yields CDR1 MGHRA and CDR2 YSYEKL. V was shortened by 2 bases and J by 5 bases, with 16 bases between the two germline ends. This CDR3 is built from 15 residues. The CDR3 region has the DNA TGCGCCAGCAGCCAATCTGGCCACCAAGAGGACGAGCAGTACTTC. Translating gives CASSQSGHQEDEQYF.

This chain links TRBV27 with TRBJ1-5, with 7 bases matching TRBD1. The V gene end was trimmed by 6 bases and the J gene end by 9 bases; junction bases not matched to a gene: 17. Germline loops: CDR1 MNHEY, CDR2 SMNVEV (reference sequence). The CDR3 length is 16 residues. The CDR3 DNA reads TGTGCCAGCAGCCCCCGAGGGGGCCTTTCGGGCAGGCCCCAGCATTTT. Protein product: CASSPRGGLSGRPQHF.

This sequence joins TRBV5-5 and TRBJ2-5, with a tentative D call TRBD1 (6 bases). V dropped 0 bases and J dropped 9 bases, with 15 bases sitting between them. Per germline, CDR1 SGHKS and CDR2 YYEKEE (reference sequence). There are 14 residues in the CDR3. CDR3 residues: CASSLEGTPGAQYF. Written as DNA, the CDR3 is TGTGCCAGCAGCTTGGAAGGGACACCAGGGGCCCAGTACTTC.

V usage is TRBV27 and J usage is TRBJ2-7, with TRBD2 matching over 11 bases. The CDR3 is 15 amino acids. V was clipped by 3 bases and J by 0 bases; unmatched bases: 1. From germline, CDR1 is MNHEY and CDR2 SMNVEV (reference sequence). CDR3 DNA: TGTGCCAGCAGTTTTGGGACTAGCGGCTCCTACGAGCAGTACTTC. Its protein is CASSFGTSGSYEQYF.

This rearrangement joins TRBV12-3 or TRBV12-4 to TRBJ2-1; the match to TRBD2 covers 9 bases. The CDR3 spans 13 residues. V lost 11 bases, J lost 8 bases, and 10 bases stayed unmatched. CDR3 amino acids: CAAASGMLYEQFF. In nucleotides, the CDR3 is TGTGCCGCAGCTAGCGGGATGTTGTATGAGCAGTTCTTC.

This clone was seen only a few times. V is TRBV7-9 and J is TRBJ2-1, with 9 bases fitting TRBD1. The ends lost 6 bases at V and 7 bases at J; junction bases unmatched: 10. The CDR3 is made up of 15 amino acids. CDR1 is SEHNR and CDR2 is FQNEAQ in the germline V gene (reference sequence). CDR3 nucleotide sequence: TGTGCCAGCAGTCGGGACAGGGTCCGGGGAAATGAGCAGTTCTTC. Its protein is CASSRDRVRGNEQFF.

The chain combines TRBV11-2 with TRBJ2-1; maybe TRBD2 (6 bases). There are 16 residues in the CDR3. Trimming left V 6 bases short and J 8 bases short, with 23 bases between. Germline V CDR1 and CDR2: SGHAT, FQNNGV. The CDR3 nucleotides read TGTGCCAGCAGGGCGACTAGTTACGGGCCTTTGTATGAGCAGTTCTTC. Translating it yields CASRATSYGPLYEQFF.